These T cell receptor beta chains were read from a single sample in a study of control samples from healthy donors and cancer patients. Measured with immunoSEQ multiplex PCR; TCRdb has only the in-frame clones, and not every one. The table records 100,000 or so clones, 83% of them present only once. Sequenced input: blood. The receptors were sampled from a woman in her 50s in good health. The CDR3 runs from the conserved cysteine through the conserved F or W. The D gene is left open where the match is weak. Clone size is given for some rows only: seen once, a few or many times, or a class if the clone is expanded.

J gene: TRBJ1-3; CDR3 length: 14; D gene: .; clone size: .; V gene: TRBV9; CDR3 DNA: TGTGCCAGCAGCGCCAACATAGTACGAAACACCATATATTTT; CDR3 protein: CASSANIVRNTIYF
J gene: TRBJ1-2; CDR3 length: 14; D gene: TRBD1; clone size: .; V gene: TRBV6-5; CDR3 DNA: TGTGCCAGCAGTTACTCGCAGGGGGCCTATGGCTACACCTTC; CDR3 protein: CASSYSQGAYGYTF
J gene: TRBJ2-3; CDR3 length: 15; D gene: .; clone size: .; V gene: TRBV2; CDR3 DNA: TGTGCCAGCAGCCCGGATTTGAGGCAGGCAGATACGCAGTATTTT; CDR3 protein: CASSPDLRQADTQYF
J gene: TRBJ2-7; CDR3 length: 16; D gene: .; clone size: .; V gene: TRBV4-1; CDR3 DNA: TGCGCCAGCAGCCAAGAGGTCGCGGTACCCTCCTACGAGCAGTACTTC; CDR3 protein: CASSQEVAVPSYEQYF
J gene: TRBJ2-2; CDR3 length: 13; D gene: .; clone size: .; V gene: TRBV29-1; CDR3 DNA: TGCAGCGTTGACGCCAGGGGAGCCGGGGAGCTGTTTTTT; CDR3 protein: CSVDARGAGELFF
J gene: TRBJ2-3; CDR3 length: 16; D gene: TRBD1; clone size: .; V gene: TRBV18; CDR3 DNA: TGTGCCAGCTCACCTCTCGACAGGGGGGACACAGATACGCAGTATTTT; CDR3 protein: CASSPLDRGDTDTQYF
J gene: TRBJ2-4; CDR3 length: 13; D gene: .; clone size: .; V gene: TRBV5-1; CDR3 DNA: TGCGCCAGCAGCTTGGACCAAGTTCACATTCAGTACTTC; CDR3 protein: CASSLDQVHIQYF
J gene: TRBJ1-3; CDR3 length: 14; D gene: .; clone size: .; V gene: TRBV7-2; CDR3 DNA: TGTGCCAGCAGCTCGACAGCTTCTGGAAACACCATATATTTT; CDR3 protein: CASSSTASGNTIYF
J gene: TRBJ2-3; CDR3 length: 17; D gene: TRBD2; clone size: .; V gene: TRBV5-6; CDR3 DNA: TGTGCCAGCAGCTTGGAGTTTGGCGGGGGGGCGGCAGATACGCAGTATTTT; CDR3 protein: CASSLEFGGGAADTQYF
J gene: TRBJ2-1; CDR3 length: 11; D gene: .; clone size: .; V gene: TRBV20-1; CDR3 DNA: TGCAGTGCCCGAAGGAGTAACGAGCAGTTCTTC; CDR3 protein: CSARRSNEQFF
J gene: TRBJ1-1; CDR3 length: 16; D gene: TRBD1; clone size: many; V gene: TRBV2; CDR3 DNA: TGTGCCAGCAGTCTACAGGGGGCGAGGTCGAACACTGAAGCTTTCTTT; CDR3 protein: CASSLQGARSNTEAFF
J gene: TRBJ2-7; CDR3 length: 14; D gene: .; clone size: .; V gene: TRBV9; CDR3 DNA: TGTGCCAGCAGCGTAGGGCTTCTCTCCTACGAGCAGTACTTC; CDR3 protein: CASSVGLLSYEQYF
J gene: TRBJ2-7; CDR3 length: 16; D gene: .; clone size: .; V gene: TRBV10-3; CDR3 DNA: TGTGCCATCAGTACCCCCGGGGGCAGGGGATCCTACGAGCAGTACTTC; CDR3 protein: CAISTPGGRGSYEQYF
J gene: TRBJ1-3; CDR3 length: 14; D gene: TRBD1; clone size: .; V gene: TRBV5-1; CDR3 DNA: TGCGCCAGCAGTTCAGGGGGCTCTGGAAACACCATATATTTT; CDR3 protein: CASSSGGSGNTIYF
J gene: TRBJ1-2; CDR3 length: 12; D gene: .; clone size: .; V gene: TRBV19; CDR3 DNA: TGTGCCACCTCGACAGTTAACTATGGCTACACCTTC; CDR3 protein: CATSTVNYGYTF
J gene: TRBJ2-1; CDR3 length: 15; D gene: TRBD2; clone size: .; V gene: TRBV9; CDR3 DNA: TGTGCCAGCAGCGTGGGTAGCGGGAGGTCGGCTGAGCAGTTCTTC; CDR3 protein: CASSVGSGRSAEQFF
J gene: TRBJ2-3; CDR3 length: 14; D gene: TRBD2; clone size: few; V gene: TRBV7-2; CDR3 DNA: TGTGCCAGCAGAACTAGCGGGGGCCCAGATACGCAGTATTTT; CDR3 protein: CASRTSGGPDTQYF
J gene: TRBJ2-2; CDR3 length: 18; D gene: .; clone size: .; V gene: TRBV19; CDR3 DNA: TGTGCCAGTAGTATTGACAGGGAGATAGCGGCGAACACCGGGGAGCTGTTTTTT; CDR3 protein: CASSIDREIAANTGELFF
J gene: TRBJ1-4; CDR3 length: 14; D gene: .; clone size: .; V gene: TRBV5-4; CDR3 DNA: TGTGCCAGCAGCTTACAGGGACCTAATGAAAAACTGTTTTTT; CDR3 protein: CASSLQGPNEKLFF
J gene: TRBJ1-5; CDR3 length: 13; D gene: .; clone size: once; V gene: TRBV19; CDR3 DNA: TGTGCCAGTAGTATGGGAAGCAATCAGCCCCAGCATTTT; CDR3 protein: CASSMGSNQPQHF
J gene: TRBJ1-3; CDR3 length: 16; D gene: .; clone size: few; V gene: TRBV19; CDR3 DNA: TGTGCCAGTACCCAGAAGGGGCCTCGCTCTGGAAACACCATATATTTT; CDR3 protein: CASTQKGPRSGNTIYF
J gene: TRBJ2-3; CDR3 length: 18; D gene: TRBD2; clone size: .; V gene: TRBV15; CDR3 DNA: TGTGCCACCAGCAGAACCGGGACTAGCGGTTCTAGCACAGATACGCAGTATTTT; CDR3 protein: CATSRTGTSGSSTDTQYF
J gene: TRBJ2-5; CDR3 length: 13; D gene: .; clone size: .; V gene: TRBV30; CDR3 DNA: TGTGCCTGGAGTGTAATACACACCGAGACCCAGTACTTC; CDR3 protein: CAWSVIHTETQYF
J gene: TRBJ1-4; CDR3 length: 13; D gene: .; clone size: .; V gene: TRBV4-1; CDR3 DNA: TGCGCCAGCAGCCAAGTCCTTTCCTGGAAACTGTTTTTT; CDR3 protein: CASSQVLSWKLFF
J gene: TRBJ2-1; CDR3 length: 17; D gene: TRBD2; clone size: .; V gene: TRBV19; CDR3 DNA: TGTGCCAGTAGTCCCGCACCACTAGCGGGGGTCTACAATGAGCAGTTCTTC; CDR3 protein: CASSPAPLAGVYNEQFF
J gene: TRBJ1-2; CDR3 length: 13; D gene: .; clone size: few; V gene: TRBV18; CDR3 DNA: TGTGCCAGCTCACCCCGGGACATCCATGGCTACACCTTC; CDR3 protein: CASSPRDIHGYTF
J gene: TRBJ2-7; CDR3 length: 11; D gene: .; clone size: .; V gene: TRBV5-6; CDR3 DNA: TGTGCCAGCAGCTTGGGTTACGAGCAGTACTTC; CDR3 protein: CASSLGYEQYF
J gene: TRBJ1-2; CDR3 length: 13; D gene: TRBD1; clone size: .; V gene: TRBV7-2; CDR3 DNA: TGTGCCAGCAGCCTGGACAGGGGTTATGGCTACACCTTC; CDR3 protein: CASSLDRGYGYTF
J gene: TRBJ1-3; CDR3 length: 15; D gene: TRBD1; clone size: .; V gene: TRBV5-6; CDR3 DNA: TGTGCCAGCAGACCACAGGGGGCAGGTGGAAACACCATATATTTT; CDR3 protein: CASRPQGAGGNTIYF
J gene: TRBJ2-2; CDR3 length: 16; D gene: .; clone size: .; V gene: TRBV9; CDR3 DNA: TGTGCCAGCAGCGTAGAAAGACTCACGAACACCGGGGAGCTGTTTTTT; CDR3 protein: CASSVERLTNTGELFF
J gene: TRBJ2-3; CDR3 length: 17; D gene: .; clone size: .; V gene: TRBV21-1; CDR3 DNA: TGTGCCAGCAGCAAAGGACTGCTACTTGTACGCACAGATACGCAGTATTTT; CDR3 protein: CASSKGLLLVRTDTQYF
J gene: TRBJ2-7; CDR3 length: 11; D gene: .; clone size: .; V gene: TRBV30; CDR3 DNA: TGTGCCTGGAGTGTACAGGTCGAGCAGTACTTC; CDR3 protein: CAWSVQVEQYF
J gene: TRBJ1-1; CDR3 length: 13; D gene: .; clone size: .; V gene: TRBV24-1; CDR3 DNA: TGTGCCACCAGTGACGCCCGAGGGAGTGAAGCTTTCTTT; CDR3 protein: CATSDARGSEAFF
J gene: TRBJ2-2; CDR3 length: 15; D gene: .; clone size: .; V gene: TRBV30; CDR3 DNA: TGTGCCTGGAGTTCGCGGAGAGTAGGTACCGGGGAGCTGTTTTTT; CDR3 protein: CAWSSRRVGTGELFF
J gene: TRBJ2-3; CDR3 length: 13; D gene: .; clone size: .; V gene: TRBV11-3; CDR3 DNA: TGTGCCAGCAGCTTAGAGGCGCCAGATACGCAGTATTTT; CDR3 protein: CASSLEAPDTQYF
J gene: TRBJ2-3; CDR3 length: 15; D gene: .; clone size: .; V gene: TRBV3-1/TRBV3-2; CDR3 DNA: TGTGCCAGCAGCCAACCGGCAGACCCCACAGATACGCAGTATTTT; CDR3 protein: CASSQPADPTDTQYF
J gene: TRBJ1-1; CDR3 length: 11; D gene: .; clone size: .; V gene: TRBV12-5; CDR3 DNA: TGTGCTAGTGGTACCTGGGGGACAGCTTTCTTT; CDR3 protein: CASGTWGTAFF
J gene: TRBJ2-2; CDR3 length: 18; D gene: TRBD2; clone size: .; V gene: TRBV19; CDR3 DNA: TGTGCCAGTAGGCCACGACTAGCGGGGCAACCGAACACCGGGGAGCTGTTTTTT; CDR3 protein: CASRPRLAGQPNTGELFF
J gene: TRBJ1-5; CDR3 length: 14; D gene: .; clone size: .; V gene: TRBV7-8; CDR3 DNA: TGTGCCAGCAGCCTGGGGCTGGGGAATCAGCCCCAGCATTTT; CDR3 protein: CASSLGLGNQPQHF
J gene: TRBJ1-5; CDR3 length: 17; D gene: .; clone size: .; V gene: TRBV28; CDR3 DNA: TGTGCCAGCAGTTTATCCGTGGGGGGAGGAGGCAATCAGCCCCAGCATTTT; CDR3 protein: CASSLSVGGGGNQPQHF
J gene: TRBJ2-5; CDR3 length: 16; D gene: .; clone size: .; V gene: TRBV15; CDR3 DNA: TGTGCCACCAGCAGAGAGTTGTTGGCGGTGGAAGAGACCCAGTACTTC; CDR3 protein: CATSRELLAVEETQYF
J gene: TRBJ1-4; CDR3 length: 14; D gene: .; clone size: .; V gene: TRBV2; CDR3 DNA: TGTGCCAGCAGGACTCTGGGGGTTAATGAAAAACTGTTTTTT; CDR3 protein: CASRTLGVNEKLFF
J gene: TRBJ2-7; CDR3 length: 14; D gene: .; clone size: .; V gene: TRBV9; CDR3 DNA: TGTGCCAGCAGCGTAGTCCCGGAAGGGTCCAAGCAGTACTTC; CDR3 protein: CASSVVPEGSKQYF
J gene: TRBJ1-1; CDR3 length: 13; D gene: TRBD1; clone size: once; V gene: TRBV28; CDR3 DNA: TGTGCCAGCAGTTTCGTCGGCAGGGGGCGAGCTTTCTTT; CDR3 protein: CASSFVGRGRAFF
J gene: TRBJ2-5; CDR3 length: 15; D gene: TRBD1; clone size: once; V gene: TRBV6-2/TRBV6-3; CDR3 DNA: TGTGCCAGCAGTCGACAGGGGGCGCACAAAGAGACCCAGTACTTC; CDR3 protein: CASSRQGAHKETQYF